A selection of T cell receptor beta chains follows, all from one sample in a study of cytomegalovirus exposure and HLA in healthy donors. The method was immunoSEQ multiplex PCR; TCRdb's version includes in-frame clones alone and lacks a portion of them. The sample has about 150,000 clones; around four fifths are singletons. The source material was PBMCs. The receptors come from a man aged 18 to 29 in good health and CMV-seronegative. Both conserved end residues are part of each CDR3. A D gene is named only where the DNA matches it firmly. Rows give clone size only sometimes, using once, few, many, or a class for an expanded clone.

clone_size	v_call	d_call	j_call	cdr3_aa	cdr3_nt
.	TRBV4-3	.	TRBJ2-7	CASSQGLKYEQYF	TGCGCCAGCAGCCAAGGGCTGAAATACGAGCAGTACTTC
.	TRBV5-1	TRBD2	TRBJ2-7	CASSPGRGTSGLEQYF	TGCGCCAGCAGCCCAGGTAGGGGGACTAGCGGTCTCGAGCAGTACTTC
.	TRBV19	TRBD2	TRBJ2-7	CASSQGGSSYEQYF	TGTGCCAGTAGTCAGGGCGGGAGCTCCTACGAGCAGTACTTC
.	TRBV2	TRBD1	TRBJ2-1	CATRDRRNNEQFF	TGTGCCACCCGGGACAGGAGAAACAATGAGCAGTTCTTC
.	TRBV5-6	.	TRBJ1-4	CASSPTGSTANEKLFF	TGTGCCAGCAGCCCCACCGGGAGCACAGCTAATGAAAAACTGTTTTTT
.	TRBV2	.	TRBJ2-3	CASSPTTDTQYF	TGTGCCAGCAGTCCGACAACAGATACGCAGTATTTT
few	TRBV6-1	TRBD1	TRBJ2-5	CASGTGGEETQYF	TGTGCCAGCGGGACAGGGGGAGAAGAGACCCAGTACTTC
.	TRBV20-1	TRBD1	TRBJ1-1	CSARDRVLAFF	TGCAGTGCTAGGGACAGGGTGTTGGCTTTCTTT
once	TRBV6-5	TRBD1	TRBJ2-7	CASSWDRAYEQYF	TGTGCCAGCAGTTGGGACAGGGCCTACGAGCAGTACTTC
.	TRBV6-1	.	TRBJ2-7	CASGEDPAYEQYF	TGTGCCAGCGGGGAGGACCCGGCCTACGAGCAGTACTTC
.	TRBV28	.	TRBJ1-1	CASSLGHVMGEAFF	TGTGCCAGCAGTCTGGGACACGTCATGGGTGAAGCTTTCTTT
few	TRBV5-1	TRBD2	TRBJ2-3	CASTTTGGTDTQYF	TGCGCCAGCACCACTACCGGGGGGACAGATACGCAGTATTTT
.	TRBV2	.	TRBJ1-1	CASSMGVRTEAFF	TGTGCCAGCAGCATGGGAGTACGCACTGAAGCTTTCTTT
once	TRBV27	.	TRBJ2-1	CATVGDNEQFF	TGTGCCACCGTAGGGGACAATGAGCAGTTCTTC
.	TRBV28	TRBD1	TRBJ1-2	CASSRGTGHYGYTF	TGTGCCAGCAGTCGAGGGACAGGCCACTATGGCTACACCTTC
.	TRBV27	.	TRBJ2-5	CASSLSGGQETQYF	TGTGCCAGCAGTTTAAGTGGGGGGCAAGAGACCCAGTACTTC
.	TRBV5-5	.	TRBJ2-2	CASSFLLTGTGELFF	TGTGCCAGCAGCTTCCTACTAACAGGGACCGGGGAGCTGTTTTTT
.	TRBV4-2	TRBD1	TRBJ2-5	CASSQARGSGGAETQYF	TGTGCCAGCAGCCAAGCTCGTGGTTCAGGGGGAGCGGAGACCCAGTACTTC
.	TRBV6-1	.	TRBJ2-7	CASSEAPGNEQYF	TGTGCCAGCAGTGAAGCGCCCGGGAACGAGCAGTACTTC
.	TRBV10-3	.	TRBJ2-3	CAIKDSKTDTQYF	TGTGCCATCAAGGACAGCAAGACAGATACGCAGTATTTT
.	TRBV5-8	TRBD1	TRBJ2-5	CASTRDREETQYF	TGTGCCAGCACCCGGGACAGGGAAGAGACCCAGTACTTC
.	TRBV28	TRBD1	TRBJ1-2	CASTAGTGGDGYTF	TGTGCCAGCACCGCTGGGACAGGGGGCGATGGCTACACCTTC
.	TRBV6-5	.	TRBJ2-7	CASSRQDPPWKQYF	TGTGCCAGCAGCAGACAGGACCCTCCCTGGAAGCAGTACTTC
once	TRBV7-3	TRBD1	TRBJ2-2	CASRTGGSGELFF	TGTGCCAGCAGGACAGGGGGCTCCGGGGAGCTGTTTTTT
.	TRBV6-1	.	TRBJ1-3	CASSDSGSGNTIYF	TGTGCCAGCAGTGATTCAGGGTCGGGAAACACCATATATTTT
.	TRBV6-6	.	TRBJ1-5	CASSYLQGEPQHF	TGTGCCAGCAGTTACTTACAAGGGGAGCCCCAGCATTTT
.	TRBV2	.	TRBJ2-3	CASSASLDTQYF	TGTGCCAGCAGTGCTTCTTTGGATACGCAGTATTTT
.	TRBV6-1	TRBD2	TRBJ2-3	CASSGIAGGVADTQYF	TGTGCCAGCAGTGGGATAGCGGGGGGTGTGGCAGATACGCAGTATTTT
.	TRBV15	TRBD2	TRBJ2-7	CATRQGGPGSYEQYF	TGTGCCACCAGGCAGGGAGGGCCGGGATCCTACGAGCAGTACTTC
.	TRBV11-2	.	TRBJ2-3	CASSQHRNPSTDTQYF	TGTGCCAGCAGCCAACACAGAAATCCTAGCACAGATACGCAGTATTTT
.	TRBV5-1	.	TRBJ2-1	CASSLAAGSYNEQFF	TGCGCCAGCAGCTTGGCGGCAGGTTCCTACAATGAGCAGTTCTTC
.	TRBV4-2	.	TRBJ1-5	CASSQEGSYSNQPQHF	TGTGCCAGCAGCCAGGAGGGGTCTTATAGCAATCAGCCCCAGCATTTT
.	TRBV14	.	TRBJ1-2	CASSPGGLYGYTF	TGTGCCAGCAGCCCCGGAGGCCTCTATGGCTACACCTTC
.	TRBV5-1	TRBD1	TRBJ1-1	CASSLGTGTSTAFF	TGCGCCAGCAGCTTGGGGACAGGGACATCGACGGCTTTCTTT
.	TRBV4-1	TRBD2	TRBJ2-2	CASSQPWGVAGGGNTGELFF	TGCGCCAGCAGCCAGCCCTGGGGGGTAGCGGGAGGCGGGAACACCGGGGAGCTGTTTTTT
once	TRBV27	TRBD2	TRBJ2-7	CASSPKLAGVVYEQYF	TGTGCCAGCAGTCCCAAACTAGCGGGAGTTGTATACGAGCAGTACTTC
few	TRBV2	.	TRBJ2-3	CASSEAGAPAISTDTQYF	TGTGCCAGCAGTGAAGCTGGAGCGCCTGCGATTAGCACAGATACGCAGTATTTT
.	TRBV28	TRBD1	TRBJ2-4	CASSSSGGQGLIVQYF	TGTGCCAGCAGTTCGTCAGGGGGACAGGGCCTCATAGTTCAGTACTTC
.	TRBV13	TRBD2	TRBJ2-1	CASSPRLAPFNEQFF	TGTGCCAGCAGCCCCCGACTAGCCCCGTTCAATGAGCAGTTCTTC
.	TRBV30	.	TRBJ2-3	CAWSVIGPDTQYF	TGTGCCTGGAGTGTAATTGGGCCAGATACGCAGTATTTT
.	TRBV7-2	TRBD1	TRBJ2-7	CASSSQGWSYEQYF	TGTGCCAGCAGCTCACAGGGGTGGTCCTACGAGCAGTACTTC
.	TRBV6-5	TRBD1	TRBJ1-3	CASSSRGGPGNTIYF	TGTGCCAGCAGTTCCCGAGGGGGCCCCGGAAACACCATATATTTT
.	TRBV29-1	.	TRBJ2-2	CSVDGLTGELFF	TGCAGCGTTGATGGGCTCACCGGGGAGCTGTTTTTT
.	TRBV7-9	.	TRBJ2-1	CASRFPQGQLRFQYEQFF	TGTGCCAGCAGGTTCCCCCAAGGACAGTTGAGATTCCAATACGAGCAGTTCTTC
.	TRBV7-8	TRBD2	TRBJ2-7	CASSPLGGDDSYEQYF	TGTGCCAGCAGCCCCTTGGGGGGGGACGACTCCTACGAGCAGTACTTC
once	TRBV28	.	TRBJ1-2	CASSFMGRVRGYTF	TGTGCCAGCAGTTTTATGGGCAGGGTAAGAGGCTACACCTTC
.	TRBV7-9	.	TRBJ2-1	CSSSPHTVATDITHNEQFF	TGTTCCAGCAGCCCCCACACGGTGGCAACCGACATTACCCACAATGAGCAGTTCTTC